These 17 T cell receptor beta chains came from one sample sequenced in a study of cytomegalovirus exposure and HLA in healthy donors. Repertoires were generated with immunoSEQ multiplex PCR, while TCRdb's copy carries only in-frame clones and drops some. The sample shows roughly 190,000 clones, more than 75% of them seen only once. Sequencing used PBMCs. These receptors all stem from a man in his thirties or forties in good health and CMV-seropositive.

This chain joins TRBV4-1 and TRBJ1-5; D remains unclear. The V end lost 2 bases, the J end lost 0 bases, and 11 bases lay between the germline ends. The CDR3 length is 16 residues. Germline assignment: CDR1 MGHRA and CDR2 YSYEKL. The DNA of the CDR3 is TGCGCCAGCAGCCAACGCTCCCCAGATAGCAATCAGCCCCAGCATTTT. This translates into CASSQRSPDSNQPQHF.

The chain is built from TRBV19 and TRBJ2-7; the match to TRBD2 covers 8 bases. CDR1 is LNHDA and CDR2 is SQIVND in the germline V gene (reference sequence). There are 15 residues in the CDR3. V shed 1 base, J shed 3 bases, and the junction held 5 bases outside the gene matches. The CDR3 sequence: CASSIGTSLDYEQYF. The DNA for the CDR3 is TGTGCCAGTAGTATAGGGACTAGCCTGGACTACGAGCAGTACTTC.

The genes are TRBV6-6 and TRBJ2-2; D ambiguous. The CDR3 spans 15 residues. From germline, CDR1 is MNHNY and CDR2 SVGAGI (reference sequence). The V end lost 6 bases, the J end lost 3 bases, and 14 bases lay between the germline ends. The CDR3, as DNA: TGTGCCAGCAGGGGGTCGAACGCCGACACCGGGGAGCTGTTTTTT. It translates to CASRGSNADTGELFF.

V gene TRBV19 combines with J gene TRBJ1-1; unclear D gene. Trimming pared 4 bases from V and 1 base from J, leaving 7 bases between. CDR1 is LNHDA, CDR2 SQIVND, per germline (reference sequence). The length of the CDR3 is 13 residues. CDR3 DNA: TGTGCCAGTAGTACGCAGTCGAACACTGAAGCTTTCTTT. It translates to CASSTQSNTEAFF.

This clone was seen once. J is TRBJ1-2 and V is TRBV6-6; 7 bases are shared with TRBD1. V lost 5 bases, J lost 4 bases, and 4 bases stayed unmatched. This CDR3 spans 13 amino acids. The germline V gene has CDR1 MNHNY and CDR2 SVGAGI (reference sequence). In DNA form, the CDR3 reads TGTGCCAGCAGTAAGACAGGGCCCTATGGCTACACCTTC. Its protein product is CASSKTGPYGYTF.

The genes are TRBV4-1 and TRBJ2-7; D is possibly TRBD1 (5 bases). From germline, CDR1 is MGHRA and CDR2 YSYEKL. V shed 3 bases and J shed 6 bases, with 12 bases lying between them. The CDR3 is 13 residues long. CDR3: CASSHWGYSEQYF. CDR3 DNA sequence: TGCGCCAGCAGCCATTGGGGCTACAGCGAGCAGTACTTC.

The rearrangement links TRBV25-1 to TRBJ1-2, with a possible D match to TRBD1 (5 bases). The V and J ends lost 2 bases and 5 bases respectively, with 12 bases between them. Per germline, CDR1 MGHDK and CDR2 SYGVNS. This CDR3 is 14 amino acids long. DNA for the CDR3: TGTGCCAGCAGTGAACAAGGGGCTATTTATGGCTACACCTTC. Encoded protein: CASSEQGAIYGYTF.

The V call is TRBV5-1, the J call TRBJ2-7; the D gene is possibly TRBD1 (6 bases). V lost 4 bases to trimming and J lost 3 bases, with 17 bases between them. The CDR3 covers 15 residues. Germline CDR1 and CDR2: SGHRS and YFSETQ. In DNA, the CDR3 is TGCGCCAGCAGCCCTCAACAGGGCCACTTCTACGAGCAGTACTTC. Its protein is CASSPQQGHFYEQYF.

The chain joins TRBV11-2 to TRBJ2-3; 11 bases fit TRBD2. From germline, CDR1 is SGHAT and CDR2 FQNNGV. Trimming cost V 6 bases and J 3 bases; bases outside gene matches: 14. The CDR3 consists of 18 residues. CDR3 residues: CASRQTSGAGDGTDTQYF. The CDR3 region has the DNA TGTGCCAGCAGGCAGACTAGCGGGGCGGGAGATGGGACAGATACGCAGTATTTT.

The chain combines TRBV7-9 with TRBJ2-7, with 12 bases lining up with TRBD1. The V gene's germline CDR1 is SEHNR and CDR2 FQNEAQ (reference sequence). This CDR3 contains 16 residues. The trim removed 5 bases at V and 6 bases at J, leaving 11 bases unmatched. The CDR3 DNA reads TGTGCCAGCAGCCCCGTCCCGGGACAGGGGGCCGTCGAGCAGTACTTC. Translating it yields CASSPVPGQGAVEQYF.

This chain's CDR3 is CASSPGYYNGYTF. Here the CDR3 DNA reads TGTGCCAGCAGTCCAGGGTATTACAATGGCTACACCTTC. V is TRBV28 and J is TRBJ1-2; a possible D gene is TRBD1 (5 bases). The CDR3 spans 13 residues. Germline CDR1 is MDHEN and CDR2 is SYDVKM. V was clipped by 5 bases and J by 6 bases, with 13 bases between them.

The sample holds a few counts of this clone. This chain links TRBV27 with TRBJ2-1, with D perhaps matching TRBD2 (6 bases). Per germline, CDR1 MNHEY and CDR2 SMNVEV (reference sequence). The ends were cut back, 4 bases at V and 11 bases at J, with 12 bases in the middle. The CDR3 is 12 residues long. The CDR3 DNA follows: TGTGCCAGCAGTTCTCCGAGCGGGCAGCAGTTCTTC. It encodes CASSSPSGQQFF.

This clone was picked up one time. The V gene is TRBV30, the J gene TRBJ2-7; 8 positions agree with TRBD1. Germline V gene lookup returns CDR1 GTSNPN and CDR2 SVGIG (reference sequence). This CDR3 spans 13 amino acids. The V gene end was trimmed by 6 bases and the J gene end by 4 bases; junction bases not matched to a gene: 8. CDR3 protein: CACGTGGSYEQYF. The DNA for the CDR3 is TGTGCCTGCGGGACAGGAGGATCGTACGAGCAGTACTTC.

J is TRBJ2-1 and V is TRBV5-4; TRBD2 matches 10 bases. The V and J ends lost 4 bases and 7 bases, in that order; junction bases with no gene match: 8. The CDR3 is 15 amino acids. CDR1 and CDR2 (germline): SGHNT, YYREEE (reference sequence). The CDR3, as DNA: TGTGCCAGCAGCCCTCGGCTAGCGGGGGTGAATGAGCAGTTCTTC. Amino acid sequence: CASSPRLAGVNEQFF.

CDR3 region: CASSLGVAGERTDTQYF. The CDR3 bases are TGTGCCAGCAGCTTAGGAGTGGCGGGAGAACGTACAGATACGCAGTATTTT. V usage is TRBV7-9 and J usage is TRBJ2-3; 7 nucleotides match TRBD2. The V segment lost 1 base and the J segment 3 bases; nucleotides outside the gene matches: 10. The CDR3 loop spans 17 amino acids. Germline-derived CDR1 and CDR2 are SEHNR and FQNEAQ (reference sequence).

The DNA of the CDR3 is TGCGCCAGCAGCCGGGGGGGAATAAACACTGAAGCTTTCTTT. Translated: CASSRGGINTEAFF. This rearrangement joins TRBV4-3 to TRBJ1-1, with a weak D call TRBD1 (5 bases). The CDR3 covers 14 residues. Trimming removed 4 bases from V and 2 bases from J, with 11 bases in between. Per the germline V gene, CDR1 is LGHNA and CDR2 is YSLEER.

With respect to this clone: In the same sample, other DNA sequences code for this CDR3. The V and J genes are TRBV9 and TRBJ2-1; 11 positions match TRBD2. The CDR3 runs to 15 residues. Germline CDR1 reads SGDLS; CDR2 reads YYNGEE. V trimming: 4 bases; J trimming: 4 bases; junction bases outside the gene matches: 4. In nucleotides, the CDR3 is TGTGCCAGCAGCCCTAGCGGGGGGCGATACAATGAGCAGTTCTTC. It translates to CASSPSGGRYNEQFF.